A selection of T cell receptor beta chains follows, all from one sample in a study of T cells in Graves' hyperthyroidism and ophthalmopathy. MiXCR, applied by TCRdb to the multiplex PCR reads, yields one record per CDR3 protein. The sample contains over 700,000 distinct CDR3 sequences, just over 35% of which appear only once. The sample consisted of blood. These receptors were obtained from a middle-aged woman with Graves' hyperthyroidism. Each CDR3 is given with its conserved first and last residue. A D gene is named only where the DNA matches it firmly. Clone size, where shown, is once, few, many, or a class for clones that have expanded.

J gene,clone size,V gene,D gene,CDR3 DNA,CDR3 protein
TRBJ1-6,-,TRBV7-2,-,TGTGCCAGCAGCTCCCGACAGGCAATTTCACCCCTCCACTTT,CASSSRQAISPLHF
TRBJ1-4,few,TRBV11-3,-,TGTGCCAGCAGCTTCGGGACGTATGCAACTAATGAAAAACTGTTTTTT,CASSFGTYATNEKLFF
TRBJ2-7,-,TRBV2,TRBD1,TGTGCCAGCACCTTCCTGAGATCCGGGCAGGGGGCGATCGAGCAGTACTTC,CASTFLRSGQGAIEQYF
TRBJ2-1,-,TRBV10-1,TRBD2,TGCGCCAGCAGTCCTAGCGGGGGGCAAAACGACTACAATGAGCAGTTCTTC,CASSPSGGQNDYNEQFF
TRBJ1-5,once,TRBV20-1,-,TGCAGTGCTAGCGATTTACAGAAGGAGATATATATTAGCAATCAGCCCCAGCATTTT,CSASDLQKEIYISNQPQHF
TRBJ1-4,-,TRBV6-6,-,TGTGCCAGCAGGGTGGCAGCAGCTAATGAAAAACTGTTTTTT,CASRVAAANEKLFF
TRBJ1-6,-,TRBV20-1,-,TGCAGTGCTAGAGCGGGCAGACAATTTTCACCCCTCCACTTT,CSARAGRQFSPLHF
TRBJ1-5,few,TRBV19,-,TGTGCCGGTAGTATAGGGGGGCCCCAGCATTTT,CAGSIGGPQHF
TRBJ1-1,few,TRBV6-5,-,TGTGCCAGCAGAAACCACGGACAGAACACTGAAGCTTTCTTT,CASRNHGQNTEAFF
TRBJ2-2,-,TRBV15,TRBD2,TGTGCCACCAGCACAGAGAAACCGGGACTAGCGGGACCCGGGGAGCTGTTTTTT,CATSTEKPGLAGPGELFF
TRBJ2-2,-,TRBV19,TRBD2,TGTGCCAGTAGACGGGAGGGGGGTGTCAACACCGGGGAGCTGTTTTTT,CASRREGGVNTGELFF
TRBJ2-2,-,TRBV12-5,TRBD1,TGTGCTAGTGGTATATTCAGGGGGCCCGGCACCGGGGAGCTGTTTTTT,CASGIFRGPGTGELFF